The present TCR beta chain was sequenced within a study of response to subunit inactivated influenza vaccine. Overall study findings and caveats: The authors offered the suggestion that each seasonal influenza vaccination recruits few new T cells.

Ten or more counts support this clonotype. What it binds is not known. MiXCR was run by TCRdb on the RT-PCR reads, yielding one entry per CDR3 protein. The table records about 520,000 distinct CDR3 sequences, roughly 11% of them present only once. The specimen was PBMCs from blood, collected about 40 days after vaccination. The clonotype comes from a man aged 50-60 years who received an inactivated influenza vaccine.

The CDR3 loop reads CASSLYGASPYEQYF. The CDR3 region has the DNA TGTGCCAGCAGTTTATATGGTGCTTCCCCCTACGAGCAGTACTTC. J is TRBJ2-7 and V is TRBV27, with D hard to call. Germline CDR1 reads MNHEY; CDR2 reads SMNVEV (reference sequence). The CDR3 is 15 amino acids. V was pared by 1 base and J by 2 bases, with 12 bases between.